These T cell receptor beta chains were read from a single sample in a study of T cell repertoires in aging, cancer and after chemotherapy. TCRdb reanalysed the multiplex PCR reads using MiXCR and keeps one entry per CDR3 protein. The table has about 10,000 distinct CDR3 sequences, less than 30% seen once; the top ten hold 1% to 1.5%. The material sequenced was blood. All receptors come from a human donor in good health. Both conserved end residues are part of each CDR3. The order of the fields is V gene, J gene, D gene, clone size, CDR3 protein, CDR3 DNA. A D gene is named only where the DNA matches it firmly. Some rows have no size entry. The others give once, few or many, or a class for an expanded clone.

TRBV10-3	TRBJ1-1	-	few	CAISRDRPTGTEAFF	TGTGCCATCAGTCGTGACAGGCCCACGGGCACTGAAGCTTTCTTT
TRBV4-2	TRBJ2-2	-	-	CASSQVKILGESGELFF	TGTGCCAGCAGCCAAGTAAAAATTTTGGGGGAATCCGGGGAGCTGTTTTTT
TRBV19	TRBJ2-6	-	medium-sized	CASSIRESGANVLTF	TGTGCCAGTAGTATTAGGGAGTCTGGGGCCAACGTCCTGACTTTC
TRBV25-1	TRBJ2-3	-	-	CASREHTDTQYF	TGTGCCAGCAGAGAGCACACAGATACGCAGTATTTT
TRBV19	TRBJ2-1	TRBD2	-	CASSIGGSGRPSSYNEQFF	TGTGCCAGTAGTATAGGTGGTAGCGGGAGGCCGAGCTCCTACAATGAGCAGTTCTTC
TRBV20-1	TRBJ2-2	-	medium-sized	CSARGTTYYGELFF	TGCAGTGCTAGAGGCACCACCTACTACGGGGAGCTGTTTTTT
TRBV10-3	TRBJ1-2	-	-	CATAKEDRLNYGYTF	TGTGCCACCGCGAAGGAGGACAGACTTAACTATGGCTACACCTTC
TRBV19	TRBJ2-7	TRBD2	medium-sized	CASSGLAGGPVDF	TGTGCCAGTAGTGGACTAGCGGGAGGGCCGGTAGACTTC
TRBV4-1	TRBJ2-7	TRBD2	-	CASSQASGRFSYEQYF	TGCGCCAGCAGCCAAGCCAGCGGGAGGTTCTCCTACGAGCAGTACTTC
TRBV5-5	TRBJ2-2	TRBD2	-	CASSSRLAGRGTGELFF	TGTGCCAGCAGCTCAAGACTAGCGGGACGGGGCACCGGGGAGCTGTTTTTT